Each of the 17 T cell receptor beta chains below was sequenced from the same sample in a study of tumor-infiltrating lymphocytes in primary liver carcinoma. With a constant-region primer, TCR beta cDNA was made from approximately 500 ng of total RNA. Libraries for TCR beta were built through three nested multiplex PCR rounds, which together made up a slightly modified ARM-PCR procedure. Amplification in the first two PCR rounds was performed using TRBV1-TRBV30 forward primers and a C-beta reverse primer for approximately 10 cycles each. Via MiXCR, TCRdb re-called the multiplex PCR reads, giving one row per CDR3 protein. This sample has about 43,000 distinct CDR3 sequences, with around 70% found just once. Starting material for RNA and DNA co-extraction consisted of about 20-32 mg of unsorted bulk tissue. Material for sequencing was liver tumor tissue from sampling region 2. The subset is: tumor region T2, inferior pole. The receptors shown here come from a man in his forties or fifties with primary liver carcinoma and hepatitis B virus infection.

About this clonotype: At one end, the junction sequence differs from germline, possibly due to a read error. The rearrangement links TRBV5-4 to TRBJ2-5; 7 bases align to TRBD1. The CDR3 consists of 16 residues. Germline values: CDR1 SGHNT, CDR2 YYREEE (reference sequence). The CDR3 DNA reads TGTACCAGCAGCTTGGCGACAGGGCCTATGGGTGAGACCCAGTACTTC. It encodes CTSSLATGPMGETQYF. Full variable domain (outside the CDR3, taken from reference TRBV5-4 and TRBJ2-5): ETGVTQSPTHLIKTRGQQVTLRCSSQSGHNTVSWYQQALGQGPQFIFQYYREEENGRGNFPPRFSGLQFPNYSSELNVNALELDDSALYLCTSSLATGPMGETQYFGPGTRLLVL.

On this clonotype: Compared with germline, one end of the junction differs, possibly owing to a read error. V usage is TRBV11-2 and J usage is TRBJ2-7, with 10 bases identical to TRBD1. This CDR3 is built from 15 residues. Germline CDR1 reads SGHAT; CDR2 reads FQNNGV. CDR3 DNA sequence: TGTGCCAGGAGCTTACGATGGACAGGGGGAAGCGAGCAGTACTTC. As protein: CARSLRWTGGSEQYF.

V usage is TRBV11-1 and J usage is TRBJ2-2, with D unclear. The CDR3 is made up of 14 amino acids. Germline V gives CDR1 SGHAT, CDR2 FQDESV (reference sequence). V lost 4 bases, J lost 10 bases, and 16 bases lay in between. The CDR3 DNA reads as TGTGCCAGCAGCTGTACGCCGAACACCATGGAGCTGTTTTTT. Its protein product is CASSCTPNTMELFF.

There are many counts of this clonotype. The J gene is TRBJ2-3, the V gene TRBV5-1; maybe TRBD2 (5 bases). The CDR3 extends over 18 amino acids. The V gene's germline CDR1 is SGHRS and CDR2 YFSETQ. V lost 2 bases, J lost 0 bases, and 19 bases lay in between. This CDR3 reads CASSFVSERAKSTDTQYF. The CDR3 DNA reads TGCGCCAGCAGCTTCGTCAGCGAGAGGGCCAAAAGCACAGATACGCAGTATTTT.

This clonotype was detected once. This may be a read error, as it is one base from a much larger clone. The chain uses TRBV2 and TRBJ1-5, with D possibly TRBD1 on 5 matching bases. Germline V gene lookup returns CDR1 SNHLY and CDR2 FYNNEI. This CDR3 is built from 15 residues. Trimming removed 6 bases from V and 3 bases from J, with 15 bases in between. CDR3 amino acids: CASSRMGQTNQPQHF. CDR3 DNA sequence: TGTGCCAGCAGCCGAATGGGGCAGACCAATCAGCCCCAGCATTTT. Supplemented by reference TRBV2 and TRBJ1-5, the full variable domain reads EPEVTQTPSHQVTQMGQEVILRCVPISNHLYFYWYRQILGQKVEFLVSFYNNEISEKSEIFDDQFSVERPDGSNFTLKIRSTKLEDSAMYFCASSRMGQTNQPQHFGDGTRLSIL.

This clonotype appeared a few times. The chain combines TRBV10-2 with TRBJ1-2; no definite D call. The CDR3 length is 16 residues. Looked up from germline, CDR1 is WSHSY and CDR2 is SAAADI. DNA of the CDR3: TGCGCTAACAGTGAGTCCGGCGGAAGTCCTAACTATGGCTACACCTTC. Protein product: CANSESGGSPNYGYTF.

About this clonotype itself: Here the CDR3 omits its conserved ending phenylalanine or tryptophan, so a read error is the likely source. This chain links TRBV29-1 with TRBJ2-7; D is uncertain. V lost 5 bases, J lost 5 bases, and 16 bases lay in between. This CDR3 has 13 amino acids. Germline CDR1 reads SQVTM; CDR2 reads ANQGSEA. DNA of the CDR3: TGCAGCGTTACCCCGACTGGGCTCCACGAGCAGTACTCC. Amino acids: CSVTPTGLHEQYS.

The sample holds one count of this clonotype. One end of the junction is discordant with germline, which a read error may explain. The chain combines TRBV29-1 with TRBJ2-7; D uncertain. The CDR3 is 12 residues long. Germline CDR1 and CDR2: SQVTM and ANQGSEA. CDR3 amino acids: CSIESADYEQNF. CDR3 DNA: TGCAGCATTGAGTCCGCAGATTACGAGCAGAACTTC.

This clonotype showed up many times. The chain is built from TRBV7-9 and TRBJ2-1; 9 bases are shared with TRBD2. Germline V gene lookup returns CDR1 SEHNR and CDR2 FQNEAQ (reference sequence). There are 16 residues in the CDR3. The V segment lost 2 bases and the J segment 4 bases; nucleotides outside the gene matches: 6. Here the CDR3 DNA reads TGTGCCAGCAGCTTATTTAGCGGGGGATTTTACAATGAGCAGTTCTTC. Its protein is CASSLFSGGFYNEQFF.

On this clonotype: The junction shows a germline mismatch at one end, possibly a read error. The V and J genes are TRBV11-2 and TRBJ2-4; D ambiguous. Per the germline V gene, CDR1 is SGHAT and CDR2 is FQNNGV. CDR3 length: 15 residues. This CDR3 reads CASTTSAVAKDIQYF. The CDR3 DNA reads as TGTGCCAGCACCACTTCGGCTGTGGCCAAAGACATTCAGTACTTC.

In regard to this clonotype: The junction does not match germline at one end; this may be a read error. The V and J genes are TRBV12-3 or TRBV12-4 and TRBJ2-2; unclear D gene. The CDR3 is 12 residues long. This chain's CDR3 is CASRWQAGELFF. CDR3 nucleotide sequence: TGCGCCAGTAGATGGCAGGCCGGGGAGCTGTTTTTT.

This clonotype occurred many times. J is TRBJ2-5 and V is TRBV7-2, with unresolved D. There are 14 residues in the CDR3. Germline assignment: CDR1 SGHTA and CDR2 FQGNSA. With 1 base removed from V and 5 bases from J, the gap between germline ends came to 11 bases. The CDR3 loop reads CASSLVAAQETQYF. The CDR3 DNA follows: TGTGCCAGCAGCTTAGTTGCAGCACAGGAGACCCAGTACTTC. The entire variable domain, with the rest obtained from reference TRBV7-2 and TRBJ2-5, is as follows: GAGVSQSPSNKVTEKGKDVELRCDPISGHTALYWYRQSLGQGLEFLIYFQGNSAPDKSGLPSDRFSAERTGGSVSTLTIQRTQQEDSAVYLCASSLVAAQETQYFGPGTRLLVL.

On this clonotype itself: Because it lacks the conserved phenylalanine or tryptophan at the end, this CDR3 is likely a read error. The CDR3 DNA follows: TGTGCCAGCGGCTGGGGAGGGAATGAGCAGTTCTTG. Translating it yields CASGWGGNEQFL. The genes are TRBV5-4 and TRBJ2-1, with 7 bases that match TRBD2. CDR1 and CDR2 (germline): SGHNT, YYREEE (reference sequence). J was trimmed by 7 bases and V by 7 bases; bases with no gene match: 5. There are 12 residues in the CDR3.

Turning to this clonotype: Its ends do not fully match the called genes, so a read error is possible. The chain links TRBV30 to TRBJ1-6, with D uncertain. CDR3 length: 14 residues. CDR1 and CDR2 from the germline V gene are GTSNPN and SVGIG (reference sequence). This CDR3 is CAWTLTRPGSPLHF. The CDR3 nucleotides read TGTGCCTGGACTCTGACGAGACCCGGGTCACCCCTCCACTTC.

This clonotype was detected ten times or more. The chain is built from TRBV19 and TRBJ2-2, with 7 bases matching TRBD1. Germline CDR1 LNHDA, CDR2 SQIVND (reference sequence). This CDR3 is 13 amino acids long. After removal of 7 bases from V and 4 bases from J, the junction contained 3 bases not matched to a gene. CDR3 sequence: CASNTGVTGELFF. In DNA form, the CDR3 reads TGTGCCAGTAATACAGGGGTCACCGGGGAGCTGTTTTTT.

In regard to this clonotype: The junction shows a germline mismatch at one end, possibly a read error. The chain couples TRBV6-2 or TRBV6-3 to TRBJ1-1, with D possibly TRBD1 on 6 matching bases. The CDR3 has 14 residues. Germline assignment: CDR1 MNHEY and CDR2 SVGEGT. Written as DNA, the CDR3 is TGTGCCAGTAAGCGAGGGGGGATGAACACTGAAGTTTTCTTT. This translates into CASKRGGMNTEVFF.

Turning to this clonotype: The junction does not match germline at one end; this may be a read error. This chain joins TRBV11-2 and TRBJ2-6; possibly TRBD1 or TRBD2 for D (5 bases each). This CDR3 contains 15 residues. CDR1 SGHAT and CDR2 FQNNGV come from the germline V gene. The DNA of the CDR3 is TGTGTCACCCAGCGGCCACGCTCTGGGGCCAACGTTCTGACTTTC. Its protein is CVTQRPRSGANVLTF.